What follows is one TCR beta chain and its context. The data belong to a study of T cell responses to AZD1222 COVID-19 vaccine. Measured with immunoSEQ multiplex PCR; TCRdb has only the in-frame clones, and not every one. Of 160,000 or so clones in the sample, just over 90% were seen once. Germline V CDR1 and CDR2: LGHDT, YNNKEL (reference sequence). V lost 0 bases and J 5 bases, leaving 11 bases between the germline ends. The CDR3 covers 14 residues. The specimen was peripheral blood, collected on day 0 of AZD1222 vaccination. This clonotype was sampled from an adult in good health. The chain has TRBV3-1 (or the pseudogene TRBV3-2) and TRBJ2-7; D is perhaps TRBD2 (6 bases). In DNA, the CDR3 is TGTGCCAGCAGCCAAGAAGGGCTAGCGAACGAGCAGTACTTC. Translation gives CASSQEGLANEQYF.